What follows are 27 T cell receptor beta chains derived from one specimen sequenced in a study of shared clonotypes between healthy human individuals. The protocol was immunoSEQ multiplex PCR, while the TCRdb copy is restricted to in-frame clones and leaves out a portion. Among under 2,500,000 clones listed, nearly 97% were seen once. The sample comprised naive CD4+ T cells sorted from blood. Indicated subset: CD45RA+ positively selected. The receptors originated from a man aged 18 to 29 in good health.

The CDR3, as DNA: TGTGCCAGCAGTTTGGAGGGGGGGGCTCCCTACGAGCAGTACTTC. Protein: CASSLEGGAPYEQYF. The chain carries TRBV27 and TRBJ2-7, with D possibly matching TRBD2 (7 bases). Germline V gene sequence: CDR1 MNHEY, CDR2 SMNVEV (reference sequence). This CDR3 has 15 amino acids. V was cut by 3 bases and J by 2 bases, with 14 bases left in between.

V usage is TRBV10-3 and J usage is TRBJ2-7; TRBD2 matches at 7 bases. V lost 4 bases, J lost 4 bases, and 7 bases stayed unmatched. Germline values: CDR1 ENHRY, CDR2 SYGVKD. The CDR3 has 14 residues. The CDR3 spells CAISAGPGGYEQYF. The CDR3 nucleotides read TGTGCCATCAGTGCTGGACCGGGAGGTTACGAGCAGTACTTC.

The J gene is TRBJ1-4, the V gene TRBV25-1; D might be TRBD1 (5 bases). The CDR3 consists of 15 residues. Germline loops: CDR1 MGHDK, CDR2 SYGVNS. Deletions cut 2 bases from V and 7 bases from J, with 14 bases between. CDR3 nucleotide sequence: TGTGCCAGCAGTGAACCGGGGGTCCAAGCTGAAAAACTGTTTTTT. Encoded protein: CASSEPGVQAEKLFF.

This chain uses TRBV9 with TRBJ2-4, with unresolved D. V was pared by 2 bases and J by 0 bases, with 6 bases between. Germline assignment: CDR1 SGDLS and CDR2 YYNGEE. This CDR3 is built from 14 residues. The CDR3 bases are TGTGCCAGCAGCGTCTCGATAGCCAAAAACATTCAGTACTTC. Translation gives CASSVSIAKNIQYF.

The V and J genes are TRBV29-1 and TRBJ2-7; D may be TRBD2 (5 bases). Germline V CDR1 and CDR2: SQVTM, ANQGSEA. This CDR3 spans 14 amino acids. V shed 5 bases and J shed 5 bases, with 19 bases lying between them. CDR3 loop: CSVPGYEVDHEQYF. The DNA for the CDR3 is TGCAGCGTTCCGGGATATGAGGTAGACCACGAGCAGTACTTC.

The gene calls are TRBV7-2 and TRBJ2-3; 8 bases are a match to TRBD2. J gave up 2 bases and V 3 bases, and 4 bases lay outside the gene matches. Germline V lookup: CDR1 SGHTA, CDR2 FQGNSA. CDR3 length equals 15 residues. CDR3 sequence reads: CASSFRLAPTDTQYF. DNA of the CDR3: TGTGCCAGCAGCTTTAGACTAGCGCCCACAGATACGCAGTATTTT. Filled out from reference TRBV7-2 and TRBJ2-3, the complete variable domain reads GAGVSQSPSNKVTEKGKDVELRCDPISGHTALYWYRQSLGQGLEFLIYFQGNSAPDKSGLPSDRFSAERTGGSVSTLTIQRTQQEDSAVYLCASSFRLAPTDTQYFGPGTRLTVL.

The rearrangement joins TRBV2 to TRBJ1-2, with D perhaps matching TRBD1 (5 bases). V lost 4 bases and J lost 4, with 19 bases in between. Germline V lookup: CDR1 SNHLY, CDR2 FYNNEI. The CDR3 length is 16 residues. The CDR3 DNA follows: TGTGCCAGCAGTGTCCTCCCGGGACCCGTCGGCTATGGCTACACCTTC. Protein product: CASSVLPGPVGYGYTF.

This chain links TRBV5-1 with TRBJ2-3; TRBD2 matches 9 bases. The CDR3 sequence is 14 residues long. From germline, CDR1 is SGHRS and CDR2 YFSETQ. The J segment lost 1 base and the V segment lost 8 bases, leaving 5 bases of the junction unmatched. This CDR3 reads CASQIAGGTDTQYF. The CDR3, as DNA: TGCGCCAGTCAAATAGCGGGGGGCACAGATACGCAGTATTTT. The full variable domain, its missing parts supplied by reference TRBV5-1 and TRBJ2-3, is KAGVTQTPRYLIKTRGQQVTLSCSPISGHRSVSWYQQTPGQGLQFLFEYFSETQRNKGNFPGRFSGRQFSNSRSEMNVSTLELGDSALYLCASQIAGGTDTQYFGPGTRLTVL.

The J gene is TRBJ2-1, the V gene TRBV30; 10 bases align to TRBD2. Germline CDR1 reads GTSNPN; CDR2 reads SVGIG (reference sequence). The CDR3 is 14 amino acids. Trimming cost V 5 bases and J 1 base; bases outside gene matches: 2. CDR3 region: CAWVAGGSYNEQFF. CDR3 coding DNA: TGTGCCTGGGTAGCGGGGGGATCCTACAATGAGCAGTTCTTC.

This clone has only one observation. The CDR3 protein is CASSRRTSADTQYF. The CDR3 region has the DNA TGTGCCAGCAGTCGACGGACTAGCGCAGATACGCAGTATTTT. The genes are TRBV6-5 and TRBJ2-3; 9 bases are a match to TRBD2. Germline CDR1 is MNHEY and CDR2 is SVGAGI. The CDR3 runs to 14 residues. The trim removed 5 bases at V and 4 bases at J, leaving 4 bases unmatched.

This clone appeared a single time. The V gene is TRBV5-6, the J gene TRBJ1-2; D gene ambiguous. Trimming stripped 4 bases from V and 8 bases from J, with 12 bases between. The germline V gene has CDR1 SGHDT and CDR2 YYEEEE. The CDR3 loop spans 12 amino acids. CDR3 residues: CASSVSTRGYTF. For the CDR3, the DNA is TGTGCCAGCAGCGTATCAACCCGGGGCTACACCTTC.

The chain is built from TRBV27 and TRBJ2-1; the D is unclear. V gave up 3 bases and J gave up 6 bases, with 9 bases separating them. CDR3 size: 13 residues. Germline V gives CDR1 MNHEY, CDR2 SMNVEV (reference sequence). The CDR3 loop reads CASSFYWGNEQFF. The CDR3 DNA reads as TGTGCCAGCAGTTTCTATTGGGGCAATGAGCAGTTCTTC.

This clone was counted a single time. The rearrangement links TRBV5-1 to TRBJ2-1, with 8 nucleotides matching TRBD2. Germline V gene data show CDR1 as SGHRS and CDR2 as YFSETQ. The CDR3 has 15 amino acids. Germline trimming cut 3 bases from V and 7 bases from J; bases unmatched to any gene: 9. CDR3 DNA: TGCGCCAGCAGCTCATCCCTAGCGGGCGGAAATGAGCAGTTCTTC. It specifies CASSSSLAGGNEQFF.

V is TRBV6-5 and J is TRBJ1-3, with D perhaps matching TRBD1 (6 bases). Germline values: CDR1 MNHEY, CDR2 SVGAGI. V gave up 8 bases and J gave up 4 bases, with 18 bases separating them. This CDR3 contains 15 residues. The CDR3 sequence is CASLDLGGSGNTIYF. For the CDR3, the DNA is TGTGCCAGCTTGGACTTGGGGGGCTCGGGAAACACCATATATTTT.

The chain is built from TRBV19 and TRBJ1-6; a possible D gene is TRBD1 (6 bases). The CDR3 totals 16 residues. The germline CDR1 and CDR2 sequences are LNHDA and SQIVND (reference sequence). Trimming removed 5 bases at V and 3 bases at J, with 14 bases between. Written as DNA, the CDR3 is TGTGCCAGTAGTCAAAGAGGGGGAAACTATAATTCACCCCTCCACTTT. Protein sequence: CASSQRGGNYNSPLHF.

V gene TRBV7-9 combines with J gene TRBJ1-4; possible D gene TRBD1, 6 bases. The CDR3 is 15 residues long. CDR1 is SEHNR and CDR2 is FQNEAQ in the germline V gene (reference sequence). V was pared by 5 bases and J by 11 bases, with 21 bases between. CDR3 sequence (DNA): TGTGCCAGCAGCAGTAACCGGGTGAGCCAGGGGAAACTGTTTTTT. The encoded protein is CASSSNRVSQGKLFF.

V is TRBV7-9 and J is TRBJ2-7; either TRBD1 or TRBD2 may supply D (5 bases each). The CDR3 sequence is 14 residues long. The V end lost 5 bases, the J end lost 0 bases, and 11 bases lay between the germline ends. CDR1 and CDR2 (germline): SEHNR, FQNEAQ (reference sequence). The CDR3 is CASSTLGTSYEQYF. For the CDR3, the DNA is TGTGCCAGCAGCACCCTGGGGACCTCCTACGAGCAGTACTTC.

The V and J genes are TRBV18 and TRBJ2-1; no clear D. The length of the CDR3 is 14 residues. The V end lost 5 bases, the J end lost 4 bases, and 12 bases lay between the germline ends. The germline V gene encodes CDR1 KGHSH and CDR2 LQKENI. The CDR3 sequence: CASSSLATYNEQFF. CDR3 DNA: TGTGCCAGCTCATCCCTGGCTACTTACAATGAGCAGTTCTTC. Together with reference TRBV18 and TRBJ2-1, the CDR3 gives the full variable domain: NAGVMQNPRHLVRRRGQEARLRCSPMKGHSHVYWYRQLPEEGLKFMVYLQKENIIDESGMPKERFSAEFPKEGPSILRIQQVVRGDSAAYFCASSSLATYNEQFFGPGTRLTVL.

The chain uses TRBV9 and TRBJ1-6, with unresolved D. V was trimmed by 3 bases and J by 8 bases, leaving 6 bases between them. CDR1 and CDR2 from the germline V gene are SGDLS and YYNGEE. This CDR3 has 12 amino acids. CDR3 sequence reads: CASSAGDSPLHF. The CDR3 DNA follows: TGTGCCAGCAGCGCGGGCGATTCACCCCTCCACTTT.

CDR3 amino acids: CASSIPGRMNEQFF. The CDR3 DNA sequence: TGTGCCAGTAGTATCCCCGGGAGAATGAATGAGCAGTTCTTC. This chain uses TRBV19 with TRBJ2-1, with D possibly being TRBD2 (6 bases). This CDR3 has 14 amino acids. Germline V gives CDR1 LNHDA, CDR2 SQIVND (reference sequence). The ends were cut back, 3 bases at V and 7 bases at J, with 13 bases in the middle.

As concerns this clone: The junction and the germline gene differ at one end; a read error may be behind it. This sequence joins TRBV7-7 and TRBJ2-3, with D possibly TRBD1 on 5 matching bases. This CDR3 is built from 13 residues. Germline V gene lookup returns CDR1 SSHAT and CDR2 FNYEAQ (reference sequence). The CDR3 is CASSLGVWDTQYF. The CDR3 nucleotides are TGTGCTAGCAGCTTAGGGGTCTGGGATACGCAGTATTTT.

The chain links TRBV5-1 to TRBJ2-3; 11 bases fit TRBD2. Germline-derived CDR1 and CDR2 are SGHRS and YFSETQ. The CDR3 covers 18 residues. Trimming removed 7 bases from V and 4 bases from J; junction bases left unmatched: 17. DNA of the CDR3: TGCGCCAGCCACAAAACAAAAAAGGGGACTAGCGGTGCAGATACGCAGTATTTT. This translates into CASHKTKKGTSGADTQYF. Drawing the rest from reference TRBV5-1 and TRBJ2-3, the complete variable domain is KAGVTQTPRYLIKTRGQQVTLSCSPISGHRSVSWYQQTPGQGLQFLFEYFSETQRNKGNFPGRFSGRQFSNSRSEMNVSTLELGDSALYLCASHKTKKGTSGADTQYFGPGTRLTVL.

The chain combines TRBV10-1 with TRBJ2-7; D is possibly TRBD1 (6 bases). The CDR3 contains 14 residues. Deletions cut 5 bases from V and 4 bases from J, with 15 bases between. CDR1 is WNHNN, CDR2 SYGVQD, per germline (reference sequence). The CDR3 DNA reads as TGCGCCAGCAGTCAGGGGAAACCCTCGTACGAGCAGTACTTC. Its translation is CASSQGKPSYEQYF.

As for this clone: Within the sample, other DNA sequences also encode this same CDR3. The chain carries TRBV30 and TRBJ2-3; D uncertain. This CDR3 is 10 amino acids long. Trimming took off 5 bases at V and 6 bases at J, with 6 bases between the two ends. Per germline, CDR1 GTSNPN and CDR2 SVGIG (reference sequence). The CDR3 region is CAWGQDTQYF. The CDR3 coding sequence is TGTGCCTGGGGGCAGGATACGCAGTATTTT.

CDR3 sequence (DNA): TGCGCCAGCAGCTCATTGGGGCGGGCAGAAGAGACCCAGTACTTC. Translating it yields CASSSLGRAEETQYF. The chain recombines TRBV5-1 with TRBJ2-5; D tentatively reads TRBD1 or TRBD2 (5 bases each). Trimming shortened V by 3 bases and J by 3 bases, and 15 bases separated the two germline ends. The CDR3 spans 15 residues. Germline V gene sequence: CDR1 SGHRS, CDR2 YFSETQ.

This chain uses TRBV4-1 with TRBJ2-5; 7 bases align to TRBD2. The germline V gene has CDR1 MGHRA and CDR2 YSYEKL. The CDR3 is 15 residues long. With 3 bases clipped from V and 3 bases from J, the junction kept 7 bases outside the gene matches. The CDR3 protein is CASSQPGLGEETQYF. DNA of the CDR3: TGCGCCAGCAGCCAGCCCGGACTAGGGGAAGAGACCCAGTACTTC.

In nucleotides, the CDR3 is TGCGCCAGCAGCTTCGACACCTCCTACGAGCAGTACTTC. Protein: CASSFDTSYEQYF. The chain employs TRBV5-1 and TRBJ2-7, with D unclear. CDR3 length equals 13 residues. V gave up 2 bases and J gave up 0 bases, with 6 bases separating them. Germline CDR1 and CDR2: SGHRS and YFSETQ.